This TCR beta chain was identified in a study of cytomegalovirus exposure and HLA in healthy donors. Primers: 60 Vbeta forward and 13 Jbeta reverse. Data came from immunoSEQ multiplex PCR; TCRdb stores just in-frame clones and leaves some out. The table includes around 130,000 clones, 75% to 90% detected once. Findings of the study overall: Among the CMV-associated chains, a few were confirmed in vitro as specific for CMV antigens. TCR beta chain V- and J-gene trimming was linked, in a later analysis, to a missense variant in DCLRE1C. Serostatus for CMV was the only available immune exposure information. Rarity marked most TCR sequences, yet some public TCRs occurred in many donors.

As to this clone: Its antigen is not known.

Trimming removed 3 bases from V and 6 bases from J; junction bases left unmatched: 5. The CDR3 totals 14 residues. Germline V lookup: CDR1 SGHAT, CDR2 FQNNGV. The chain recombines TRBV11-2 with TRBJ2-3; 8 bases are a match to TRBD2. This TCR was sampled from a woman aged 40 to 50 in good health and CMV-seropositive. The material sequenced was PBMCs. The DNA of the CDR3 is TGTGCCAGCAGCTTTAGCGGGATTACCGATACGCAGTATTTT. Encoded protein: CASSFSGITDTQYF.